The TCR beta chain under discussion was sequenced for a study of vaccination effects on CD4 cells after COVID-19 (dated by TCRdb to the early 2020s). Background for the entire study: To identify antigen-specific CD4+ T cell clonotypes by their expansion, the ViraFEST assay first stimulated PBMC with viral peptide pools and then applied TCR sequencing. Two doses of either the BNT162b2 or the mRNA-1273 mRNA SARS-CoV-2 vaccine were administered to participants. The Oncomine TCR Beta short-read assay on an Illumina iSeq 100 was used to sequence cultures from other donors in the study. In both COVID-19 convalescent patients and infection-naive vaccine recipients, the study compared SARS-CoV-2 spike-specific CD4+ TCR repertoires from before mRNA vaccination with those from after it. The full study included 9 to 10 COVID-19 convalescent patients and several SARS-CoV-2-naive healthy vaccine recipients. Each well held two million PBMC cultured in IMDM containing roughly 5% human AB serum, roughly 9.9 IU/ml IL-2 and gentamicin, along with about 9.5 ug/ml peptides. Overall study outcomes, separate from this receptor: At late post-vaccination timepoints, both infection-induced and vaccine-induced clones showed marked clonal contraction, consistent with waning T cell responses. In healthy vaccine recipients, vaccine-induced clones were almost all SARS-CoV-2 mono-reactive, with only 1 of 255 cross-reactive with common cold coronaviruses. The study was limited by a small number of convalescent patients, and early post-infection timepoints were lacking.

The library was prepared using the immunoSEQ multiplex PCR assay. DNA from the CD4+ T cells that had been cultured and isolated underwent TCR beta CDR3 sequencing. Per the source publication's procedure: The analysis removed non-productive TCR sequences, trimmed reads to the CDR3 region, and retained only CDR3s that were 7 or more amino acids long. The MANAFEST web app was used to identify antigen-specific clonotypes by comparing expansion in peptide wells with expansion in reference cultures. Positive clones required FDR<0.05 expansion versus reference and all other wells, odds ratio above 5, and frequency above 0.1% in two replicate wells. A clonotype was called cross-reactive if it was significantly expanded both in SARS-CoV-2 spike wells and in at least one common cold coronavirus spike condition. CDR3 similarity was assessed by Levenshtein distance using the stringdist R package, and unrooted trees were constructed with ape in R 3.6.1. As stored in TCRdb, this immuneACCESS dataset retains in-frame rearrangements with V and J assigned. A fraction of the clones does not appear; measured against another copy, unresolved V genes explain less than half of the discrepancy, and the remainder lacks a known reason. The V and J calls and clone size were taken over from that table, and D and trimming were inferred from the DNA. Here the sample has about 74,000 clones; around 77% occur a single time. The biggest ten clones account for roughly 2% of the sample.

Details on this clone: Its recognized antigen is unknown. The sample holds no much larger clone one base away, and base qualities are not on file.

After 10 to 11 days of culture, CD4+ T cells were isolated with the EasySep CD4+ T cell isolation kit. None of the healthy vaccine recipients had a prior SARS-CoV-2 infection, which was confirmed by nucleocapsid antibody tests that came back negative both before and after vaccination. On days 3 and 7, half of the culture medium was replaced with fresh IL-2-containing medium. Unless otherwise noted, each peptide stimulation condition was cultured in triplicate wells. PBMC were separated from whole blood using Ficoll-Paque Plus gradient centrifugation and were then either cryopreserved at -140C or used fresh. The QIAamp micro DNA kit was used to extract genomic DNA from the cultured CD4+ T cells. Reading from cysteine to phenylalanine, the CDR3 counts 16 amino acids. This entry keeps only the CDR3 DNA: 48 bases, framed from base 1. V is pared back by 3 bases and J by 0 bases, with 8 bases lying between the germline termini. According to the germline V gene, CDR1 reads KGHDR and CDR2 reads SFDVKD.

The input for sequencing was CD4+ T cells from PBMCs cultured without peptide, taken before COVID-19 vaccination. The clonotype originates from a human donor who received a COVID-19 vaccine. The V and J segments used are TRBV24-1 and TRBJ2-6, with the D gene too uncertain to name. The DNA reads TGTGCCACCAGTGATACGACAAGCTCTGGGGCCAACGTCCTGACTTTC. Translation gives CATSDTTSSGANVLTF.